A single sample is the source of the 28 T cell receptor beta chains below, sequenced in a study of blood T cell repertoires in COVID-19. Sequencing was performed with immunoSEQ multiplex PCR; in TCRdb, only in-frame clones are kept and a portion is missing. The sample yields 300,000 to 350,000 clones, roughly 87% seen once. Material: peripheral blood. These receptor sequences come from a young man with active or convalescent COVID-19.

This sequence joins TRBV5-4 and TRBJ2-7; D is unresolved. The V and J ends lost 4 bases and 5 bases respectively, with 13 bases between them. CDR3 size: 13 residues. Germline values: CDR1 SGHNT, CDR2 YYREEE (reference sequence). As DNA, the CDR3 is TGTGCCAGCAGCCCTTTAGAAGCCAACGAGCAGTACTTC. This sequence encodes CASSPLEANEQYF. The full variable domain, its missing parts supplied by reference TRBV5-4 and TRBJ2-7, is ETGVTQSPTHLIKTRGQQVTLRCSSQSGHNTVSWYQQALGQGPQFIFQYYREEENGRGNFPPRFSGLQFPNYSSELNVNALELDDSALYLCASSPLEANEQYFGPGTRLTVT.

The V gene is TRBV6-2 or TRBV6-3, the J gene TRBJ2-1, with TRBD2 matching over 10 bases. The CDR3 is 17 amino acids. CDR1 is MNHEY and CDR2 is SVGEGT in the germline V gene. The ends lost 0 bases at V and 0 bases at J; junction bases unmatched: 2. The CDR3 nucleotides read TGTGCCAGCAGTTACTCGTCTAGCGGGAGCTCCTACAATGAGCAGTTCTTC. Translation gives CASSYSSSGSSYNEQFF.

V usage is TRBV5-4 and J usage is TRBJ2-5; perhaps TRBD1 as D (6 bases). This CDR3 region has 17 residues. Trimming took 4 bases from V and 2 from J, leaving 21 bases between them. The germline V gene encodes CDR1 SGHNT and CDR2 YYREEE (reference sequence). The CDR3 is CASSPSQAGVIQETQYF. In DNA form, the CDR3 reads TGTGCCAGCAGCCCCTCCCAGGCAGGGGTGATTCAAGAGACCCAGTACTTC.

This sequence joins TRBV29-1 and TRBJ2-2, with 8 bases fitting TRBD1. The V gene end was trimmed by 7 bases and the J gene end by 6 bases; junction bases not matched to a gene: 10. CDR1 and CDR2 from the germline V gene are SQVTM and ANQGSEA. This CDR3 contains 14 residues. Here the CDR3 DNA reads TGCAGCGGGTGGACAGGGAGGATAGCCGGGGAGCTGTTTTTT. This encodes CSGWTGRIAGELFF.

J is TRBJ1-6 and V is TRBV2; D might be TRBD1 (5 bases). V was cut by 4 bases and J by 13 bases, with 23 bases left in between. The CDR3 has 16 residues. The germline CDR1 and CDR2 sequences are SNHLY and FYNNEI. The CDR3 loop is CASSATERQIGVPLHF. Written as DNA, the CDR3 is TGTGCCAGCAGTGCAACCGAGAGGCAAATAGGGGTGCCCCTCCACTTT.

CDR3 amino acids: CASSFFGEGDWSTEAFF. The CDR3 DNA sequence: TGCGCCAGCAGCTTTTTCGGGGAGGGTGACTGGTCCACTGAAGCTTTCTTT. The V call is TRBV5-1, the J call TRBJ1-1; the D is unclear. This CDR3 contains 17 residues. The germline V gene has CDR1 SGHRS and CDR2 YFSETQ. V was clipped by 2 bases and J by 4 bases, with 21 bases between them.

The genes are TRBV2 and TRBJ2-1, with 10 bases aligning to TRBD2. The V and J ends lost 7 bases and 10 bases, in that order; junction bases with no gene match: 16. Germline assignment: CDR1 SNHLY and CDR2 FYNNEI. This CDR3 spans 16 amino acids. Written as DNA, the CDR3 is TGTGCCAGCACCAGCGGTACGGGACTAGCGTCTAGAGAGCAGTTCTTC. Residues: CASTSGTGLASREQFF.

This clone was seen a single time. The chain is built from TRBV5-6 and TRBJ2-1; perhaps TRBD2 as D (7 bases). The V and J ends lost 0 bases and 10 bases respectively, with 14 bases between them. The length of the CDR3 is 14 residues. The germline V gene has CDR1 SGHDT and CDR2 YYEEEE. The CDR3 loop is CASSLVGGLGEQFF. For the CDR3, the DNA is TGTGCCAGCAGCTTGGTGGGGGGGCTCGGCGAGCAGTTCTTC.

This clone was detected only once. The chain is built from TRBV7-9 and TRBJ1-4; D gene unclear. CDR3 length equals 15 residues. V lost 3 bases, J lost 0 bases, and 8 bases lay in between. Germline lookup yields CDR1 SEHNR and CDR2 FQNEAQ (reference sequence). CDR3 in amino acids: CASSFLGATNEKLFF. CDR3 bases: TGTGCCAGCAGCTTCCTAGGTGCAACTAATGAAAAACTGTTTTTT.

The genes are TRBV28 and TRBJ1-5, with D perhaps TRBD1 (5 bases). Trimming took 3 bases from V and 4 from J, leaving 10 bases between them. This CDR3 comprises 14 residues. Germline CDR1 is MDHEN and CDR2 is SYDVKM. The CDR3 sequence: CASSFRVWNQPQHF. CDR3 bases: TGTGCCAGCAGTTTCAGGGTGTGGAATCAGCCCCAGCATTTT.

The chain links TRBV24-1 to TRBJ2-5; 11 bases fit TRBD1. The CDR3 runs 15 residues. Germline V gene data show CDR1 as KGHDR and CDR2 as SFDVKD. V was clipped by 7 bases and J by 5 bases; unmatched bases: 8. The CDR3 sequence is CATSLGQGAFETQYF. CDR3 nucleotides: TGTGCCACCAGCCTCGGACAGGGGGCTTTTGAGACCCAGTACTTC.

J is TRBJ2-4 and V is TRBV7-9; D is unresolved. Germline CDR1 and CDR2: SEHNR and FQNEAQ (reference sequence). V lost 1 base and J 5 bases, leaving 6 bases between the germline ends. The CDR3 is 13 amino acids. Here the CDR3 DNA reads TGTGCCAGCAGCTTAGTGCCAGAAAACATTCAGTACTTC. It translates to CASSLVPENIQYF.

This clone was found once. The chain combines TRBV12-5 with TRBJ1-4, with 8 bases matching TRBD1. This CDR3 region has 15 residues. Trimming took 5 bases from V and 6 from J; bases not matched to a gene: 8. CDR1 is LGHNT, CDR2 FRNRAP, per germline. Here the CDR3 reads CASGQTGTGDEKLFF. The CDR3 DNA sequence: TGTGCTAGTGGTCAAACCGGGACAGGTGATGAAAAACTGTTTTTT.

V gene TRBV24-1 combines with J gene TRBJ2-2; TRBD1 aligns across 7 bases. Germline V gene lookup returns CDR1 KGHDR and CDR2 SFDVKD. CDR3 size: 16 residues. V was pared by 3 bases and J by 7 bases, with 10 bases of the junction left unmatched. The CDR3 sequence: CATSDPRQGRGGELFF. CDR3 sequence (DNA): TGTGCCACCAGTGATCCACGACAGGGTCGAGGCGGGGAGCTGTTTTTT.

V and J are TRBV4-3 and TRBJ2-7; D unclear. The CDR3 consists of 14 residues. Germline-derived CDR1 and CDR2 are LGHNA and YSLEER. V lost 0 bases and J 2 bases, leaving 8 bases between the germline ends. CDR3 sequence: CASSQDVLTYEQYF. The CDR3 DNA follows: TGCGCCAGCAGCCAAGATGTCCTAACCTACGAGCAGTACTTC.

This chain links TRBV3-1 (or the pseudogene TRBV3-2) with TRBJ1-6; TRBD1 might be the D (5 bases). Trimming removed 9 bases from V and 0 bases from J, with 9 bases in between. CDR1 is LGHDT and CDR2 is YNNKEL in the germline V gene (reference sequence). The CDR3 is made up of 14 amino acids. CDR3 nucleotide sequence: TGTGCCAGGATAAGGGGCTCCTATAATTCACCCCTCCACTTT. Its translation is CARIRGSYNSPLHF.

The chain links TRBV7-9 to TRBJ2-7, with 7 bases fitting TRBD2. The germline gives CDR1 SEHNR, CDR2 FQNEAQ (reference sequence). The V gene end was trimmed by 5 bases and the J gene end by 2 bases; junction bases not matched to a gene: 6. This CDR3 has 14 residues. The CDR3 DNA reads TGTGCCAGCAGCCATAGACTAGCTACCTACGAGCAGTACTTC. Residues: CASSHRLATYEQYF.

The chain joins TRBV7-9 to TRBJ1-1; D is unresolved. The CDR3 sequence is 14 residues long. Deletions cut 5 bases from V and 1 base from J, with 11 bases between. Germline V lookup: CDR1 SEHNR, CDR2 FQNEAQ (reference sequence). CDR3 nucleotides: TGTGCCAGCAGCCGCGGCGGGGAGAACACTGAAGCTTTCTTT. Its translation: CASSRGGENTEAFF.

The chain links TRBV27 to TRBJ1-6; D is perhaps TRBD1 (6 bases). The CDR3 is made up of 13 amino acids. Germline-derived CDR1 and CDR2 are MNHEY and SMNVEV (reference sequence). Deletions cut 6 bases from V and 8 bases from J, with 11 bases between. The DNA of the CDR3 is TGTGCCAGCAGACCGAACAGGGATTCACCCCTCCACTTT. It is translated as CASRPNRDSPLHF.

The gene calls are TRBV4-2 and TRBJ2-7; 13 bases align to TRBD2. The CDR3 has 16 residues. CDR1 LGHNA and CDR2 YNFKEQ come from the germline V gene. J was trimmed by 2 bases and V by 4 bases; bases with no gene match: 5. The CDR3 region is CASSRGLAGVPYEQYF. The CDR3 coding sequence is TGTGCCAGCAGCCGTGGACTAGCGGGAGTCCCCTACGAGCAGTACTTC.

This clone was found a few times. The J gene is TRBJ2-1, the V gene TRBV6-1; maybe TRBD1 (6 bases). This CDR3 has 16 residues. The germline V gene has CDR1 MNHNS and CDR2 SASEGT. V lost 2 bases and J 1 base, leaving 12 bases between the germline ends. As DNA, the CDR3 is TGTGCCAGCAGTGAAATACAGGGAGAATCCTACAATGAGCAGTTCTTC. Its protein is CASSEIQGESYNEQFF.

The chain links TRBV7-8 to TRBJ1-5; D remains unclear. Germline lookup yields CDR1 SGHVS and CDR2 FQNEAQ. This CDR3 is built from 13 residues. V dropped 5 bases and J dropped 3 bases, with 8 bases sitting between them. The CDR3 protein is CASSGLYNQPQHF. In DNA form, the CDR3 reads TGTGCCAGCAGCGGGCTTTACAATCAGCCCCAGCATTTT. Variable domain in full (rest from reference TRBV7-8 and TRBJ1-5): GAGVSQSPRYKVAKRGQDVALRCDPISGHVSLFWYQQALGQGPEFLTYFQNEAQLDKSGLPSDRFFAERPEGSVSTLKIQRTQQEDSAVYLCASSGLYNQPQHFGDGTRLSIL.

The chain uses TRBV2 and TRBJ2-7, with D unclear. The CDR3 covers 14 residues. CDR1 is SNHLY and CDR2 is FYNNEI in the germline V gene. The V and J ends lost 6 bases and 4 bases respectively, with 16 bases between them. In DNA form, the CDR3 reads TGTGCCAGCAGCCAGGTTAGTCGTCTTTACGAGCAGTACTTC. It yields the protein CASSQVSRLYEQYF.

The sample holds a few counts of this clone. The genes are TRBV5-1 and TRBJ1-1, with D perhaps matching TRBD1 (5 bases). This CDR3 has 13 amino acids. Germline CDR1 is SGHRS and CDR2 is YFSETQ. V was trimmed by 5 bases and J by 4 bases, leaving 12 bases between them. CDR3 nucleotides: TGCGCCAGCAGGCAGGGAGGTGTCACTGAAGCTTTCTTT. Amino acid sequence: CASRQGGVTEAFF.

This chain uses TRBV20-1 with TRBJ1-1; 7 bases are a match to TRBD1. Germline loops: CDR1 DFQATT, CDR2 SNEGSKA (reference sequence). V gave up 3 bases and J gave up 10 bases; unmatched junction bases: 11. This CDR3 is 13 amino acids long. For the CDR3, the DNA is TGCAGTGCTAGTACGGAGGGGGCAGAGACAGCTTTCTTT. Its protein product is CSASTEGAETAFF.

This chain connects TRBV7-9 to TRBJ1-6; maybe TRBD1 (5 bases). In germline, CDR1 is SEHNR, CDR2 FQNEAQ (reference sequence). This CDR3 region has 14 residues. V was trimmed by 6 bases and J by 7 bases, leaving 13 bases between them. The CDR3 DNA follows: TGTGCCAGCAGACCGACCGGGGGGAATTCACCCCTCCACTTT. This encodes CASRPTGGNSPLHF.

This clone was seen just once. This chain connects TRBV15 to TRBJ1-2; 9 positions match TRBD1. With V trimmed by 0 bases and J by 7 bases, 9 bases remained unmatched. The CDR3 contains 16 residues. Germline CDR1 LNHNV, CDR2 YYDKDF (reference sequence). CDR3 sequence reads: CATSRETRGQGGGYTF. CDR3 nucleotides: TGTGCCACCAGCAGAGAAACCCGGGGACAGGGAGGTGGCTACACCTTC.

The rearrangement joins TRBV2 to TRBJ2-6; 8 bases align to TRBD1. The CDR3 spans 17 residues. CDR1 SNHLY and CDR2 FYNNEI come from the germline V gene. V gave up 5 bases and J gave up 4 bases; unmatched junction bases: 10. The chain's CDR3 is CASSIRTGQAGANVLTF. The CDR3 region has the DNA TGTGCCAGCAGTATCAGGACAGGGCAGGCCGGGGCCAACGTCCTGACTTTC.